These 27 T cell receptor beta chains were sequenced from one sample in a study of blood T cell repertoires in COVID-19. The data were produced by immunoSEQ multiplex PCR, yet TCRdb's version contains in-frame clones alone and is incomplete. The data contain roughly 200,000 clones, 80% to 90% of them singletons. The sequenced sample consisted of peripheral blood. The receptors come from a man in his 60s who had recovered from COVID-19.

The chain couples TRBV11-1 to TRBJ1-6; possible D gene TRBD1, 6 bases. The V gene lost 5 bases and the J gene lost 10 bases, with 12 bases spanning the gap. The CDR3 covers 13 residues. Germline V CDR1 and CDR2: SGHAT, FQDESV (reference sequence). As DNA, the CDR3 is TGTGCCAGCAGCGCAACAGGGAACTCACCCCTCCACTTT. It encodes CASSATGNSPLHF.

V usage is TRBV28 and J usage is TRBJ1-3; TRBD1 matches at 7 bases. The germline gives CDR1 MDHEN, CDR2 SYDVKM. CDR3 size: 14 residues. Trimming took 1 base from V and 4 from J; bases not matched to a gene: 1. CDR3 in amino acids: CASSLSTGGNTIYF. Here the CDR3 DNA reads TGTGCCAGCAGTTTATCGACAGGGGGAAACACCATATATTTT.

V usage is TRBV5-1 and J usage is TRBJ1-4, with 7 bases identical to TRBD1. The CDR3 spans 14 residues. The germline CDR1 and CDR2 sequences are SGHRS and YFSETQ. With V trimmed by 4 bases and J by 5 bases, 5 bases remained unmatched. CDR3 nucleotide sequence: TGCGCCAGCAGCATCACAGGGGACAATGAAAAACTGTTTTTT. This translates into CASSITGDNEKLFF.

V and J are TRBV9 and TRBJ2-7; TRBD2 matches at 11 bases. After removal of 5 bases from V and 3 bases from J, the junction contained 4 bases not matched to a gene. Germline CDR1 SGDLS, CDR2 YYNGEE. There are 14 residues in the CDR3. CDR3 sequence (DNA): TGTGCCAGCAGTCGACTAGCGGGAAACTACGAGCAGTACTTC. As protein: CASSRLAGNYEQYF.

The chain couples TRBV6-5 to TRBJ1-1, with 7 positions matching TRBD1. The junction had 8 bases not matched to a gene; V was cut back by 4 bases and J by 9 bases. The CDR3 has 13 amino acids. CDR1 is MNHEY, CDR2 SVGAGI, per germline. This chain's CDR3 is CASSSEQGPQAFF. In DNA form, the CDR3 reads TGTGCCAGCAGTTCGGAACAGGGGCCCCAAGCTTTCTTT.

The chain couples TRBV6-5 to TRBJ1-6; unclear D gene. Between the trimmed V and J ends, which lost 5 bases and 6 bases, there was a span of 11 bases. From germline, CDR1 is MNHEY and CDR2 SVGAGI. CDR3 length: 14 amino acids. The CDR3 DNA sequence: TGTGCCAGCAGTCGTCGAAGCGCTAATTCACCCCTCCACTTT. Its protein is CASSRRSANSPLHF.

In DNA, the CDR3 is TGTGCCAGCAGTGCCGGAGGGCGCACTGAAGCTTTCTTT. It yields the protein CASSAGGRTEAFF. The chain uses TRBV27 and TRBJ1-1; D is undetermined. Germline V gives CDR1 MNHEY, CDR2 SMNVEV (reference sequence). V dropped 5 bases and J dropped 4 bases, with 11 bases sitting between them. The CDR3 consists of 13 residues.

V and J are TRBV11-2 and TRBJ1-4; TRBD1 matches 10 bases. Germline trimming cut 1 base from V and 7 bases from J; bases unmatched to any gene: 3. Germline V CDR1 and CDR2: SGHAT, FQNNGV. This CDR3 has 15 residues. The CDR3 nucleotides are TGTGCCAGCAGCTTAGGGACAGGGGGGAGTGAAAAACTGTTTTTT. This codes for CASSLGTGGSEKLFF. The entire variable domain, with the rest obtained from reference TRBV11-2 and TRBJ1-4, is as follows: EAGVAQSPRYKIIEKRQSVAFWCNPISGHATLYWYQQILGQGPKLLIQFQNNGVVDDSQLPKDRFSAERLKGVDSTLKIQPAKLEDSAVYLCASSLGTGGSEKLFFGSGTQLSVL.

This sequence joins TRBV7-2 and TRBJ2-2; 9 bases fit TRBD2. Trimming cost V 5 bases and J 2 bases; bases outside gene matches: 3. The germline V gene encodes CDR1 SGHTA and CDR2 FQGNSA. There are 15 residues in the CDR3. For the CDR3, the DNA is TGTGCCAGCAGCGTGGGACTAGCAAACACCGGGGAGCTGTTTTTT. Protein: CASSVGLANTGELFF.

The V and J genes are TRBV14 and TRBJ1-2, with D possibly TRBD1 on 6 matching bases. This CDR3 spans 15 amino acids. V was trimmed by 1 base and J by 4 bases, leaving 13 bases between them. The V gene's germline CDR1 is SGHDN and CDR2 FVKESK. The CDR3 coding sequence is TGTGCCAGCAGCCAAGTCACGGACAGCTTCTATGGCTACACCTTC. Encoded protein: CASSQVTDSFYGYTF.

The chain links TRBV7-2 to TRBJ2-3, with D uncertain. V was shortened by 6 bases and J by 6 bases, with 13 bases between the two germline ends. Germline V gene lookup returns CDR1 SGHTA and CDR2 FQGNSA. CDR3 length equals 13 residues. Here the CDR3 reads CASSTTVEDTQYF. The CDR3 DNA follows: TGTGCCAGCAGTACGACTGTCGAGGATACGCAGTATTTT.

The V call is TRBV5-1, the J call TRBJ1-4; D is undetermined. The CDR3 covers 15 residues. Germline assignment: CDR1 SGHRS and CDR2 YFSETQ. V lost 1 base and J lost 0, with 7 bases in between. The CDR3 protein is CASSLTTTTNEKLFF. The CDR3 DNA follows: TGCGCCAGCAGCTTGACCACAACAACTAATGAAAAACTGTTTTTT.

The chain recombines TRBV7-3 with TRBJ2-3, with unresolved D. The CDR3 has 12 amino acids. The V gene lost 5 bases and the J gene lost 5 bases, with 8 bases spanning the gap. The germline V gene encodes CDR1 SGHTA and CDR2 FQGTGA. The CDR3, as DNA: TGTGCCAGCAGCCCCTTTCTAGATACGCAGTATTTT. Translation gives CASSPFLDTQYF.

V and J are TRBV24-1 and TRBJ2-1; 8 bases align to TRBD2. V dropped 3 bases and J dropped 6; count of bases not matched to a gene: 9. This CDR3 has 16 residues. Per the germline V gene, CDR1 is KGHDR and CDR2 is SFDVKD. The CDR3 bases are TGTGCCACCAGTGATCGTATAGCGGGAAGCCTCAATGAGCAGTTCTTC. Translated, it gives CATSDRIAGSLNEQFF.

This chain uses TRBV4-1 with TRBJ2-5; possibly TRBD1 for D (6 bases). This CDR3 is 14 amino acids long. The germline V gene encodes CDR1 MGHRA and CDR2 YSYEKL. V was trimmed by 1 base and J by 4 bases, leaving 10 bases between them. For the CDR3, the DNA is TGCGCCAGCAGCCAAGGAACAGGGACAGAGACCCAGTACTTC. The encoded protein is CASSQGTGTETQYF.

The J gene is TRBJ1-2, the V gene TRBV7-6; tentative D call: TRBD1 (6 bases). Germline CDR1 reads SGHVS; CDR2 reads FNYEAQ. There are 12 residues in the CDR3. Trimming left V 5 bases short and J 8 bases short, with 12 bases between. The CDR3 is CASSTGRGGYTF. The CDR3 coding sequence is TGTGCCAGCAGCACAGGGAGGGGAGGCTACACCTTC.

The CDR3: CASSVSTSNKDSPLHF. CDR3 nucleotide sequence: TGTGCCAGCAGCGTATCGACTTCTAATAAGGATTCACCCCTCCACTTT. This chain uses TRBV9 with TRBJ1-6; D is ambiguous. Trimming cost V 1 base and J 8 bases, with 16 bases left between them. Germline CDR1 SGDLS, CDR2 YYNGEE. The CDR3 consists of 16 residues.

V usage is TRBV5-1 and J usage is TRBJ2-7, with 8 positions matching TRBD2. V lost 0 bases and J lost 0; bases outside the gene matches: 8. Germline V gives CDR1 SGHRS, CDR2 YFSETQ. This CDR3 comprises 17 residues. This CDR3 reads CASSLAGSGTLSYEQYF. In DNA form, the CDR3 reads TGCGCCAGCAGCTTGGCCGGTAGCGGGACCCTCTCCTACGAGCAGTACTTC.

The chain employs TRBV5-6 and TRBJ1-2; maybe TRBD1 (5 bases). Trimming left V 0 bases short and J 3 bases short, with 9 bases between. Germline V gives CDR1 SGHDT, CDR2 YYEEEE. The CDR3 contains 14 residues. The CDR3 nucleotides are TGTGCCAGCAGCTTGGGAAAGGGGCACTATGGCTACACCTTC. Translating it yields CASSLGKGHYGYTF. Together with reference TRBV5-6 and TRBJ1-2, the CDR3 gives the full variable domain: DAGVTQSPTHLIKTRGQQVTLRCSPKSGHDTVSWYQQALGQGPQFIFQYYEEEERQRGNFPDRFSGHQFPNYSSELNVNALLLGDSALYLCASSLGKGHYGYTFGSGTRLTVV.

The CDR3 nucleotides read TGTGCCAGCAGCCTGGAGGCAGGGATCACTGAAGCTTTCTTT. Its translation: CASSLEAGITEAFF. V gene TRBV5-4 combines with J gene TRBJ1-1, with D possibly being TRBD1 (5 bases). The V gene's germline CDR1 is SGHNT and CDR2 YYREEE (reference sequence). This CDR3 is 14 amino acids long. V gave up 4 bases and J gave up 4 bases, with 14 bases separating them.

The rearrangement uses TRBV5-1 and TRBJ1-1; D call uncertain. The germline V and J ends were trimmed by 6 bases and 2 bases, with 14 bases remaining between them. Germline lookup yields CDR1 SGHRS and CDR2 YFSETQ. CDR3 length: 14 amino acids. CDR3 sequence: CASKVGSSNTEAFF. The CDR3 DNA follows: TGCGCCAGCAAGGTGGGCAGTTCAAACACTGAAGCTTTCTTT.

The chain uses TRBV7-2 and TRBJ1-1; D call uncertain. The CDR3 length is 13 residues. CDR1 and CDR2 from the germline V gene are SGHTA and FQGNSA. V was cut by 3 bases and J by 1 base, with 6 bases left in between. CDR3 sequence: CASSFRGNTEAFF. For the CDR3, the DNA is TGTGCCAGCAGCTTTCGAGGGAACACTGAAGCTTTCTTT.

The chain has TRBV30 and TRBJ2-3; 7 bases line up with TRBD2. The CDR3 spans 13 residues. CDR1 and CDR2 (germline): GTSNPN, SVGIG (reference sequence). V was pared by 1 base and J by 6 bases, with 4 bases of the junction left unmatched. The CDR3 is CAWSAASGDTQYF. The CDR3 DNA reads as TGTGCCTGGAGTGCCGCTAGCGGCGATACGCAGTATTTT.

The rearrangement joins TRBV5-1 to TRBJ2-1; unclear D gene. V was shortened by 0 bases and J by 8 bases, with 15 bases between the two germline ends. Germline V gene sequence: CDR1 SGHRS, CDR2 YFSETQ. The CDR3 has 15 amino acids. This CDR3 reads CASSLVAAARDEQFF. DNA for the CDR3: TGCGCCAGCAGCTTGGTGGCTGCGGCCCGGGATGAGCAGTTCTTC. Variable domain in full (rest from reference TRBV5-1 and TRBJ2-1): KAGVTQTPRYLIKTRGQQVTLSCSPISGHRSVSWYQQTPGQGLQFLFEYFSETQRNKGNFPGRFSGRQFSNSRSEMNVSTLELGDSALYLCASSLVAAARDEQFFGPGTRLTVL.

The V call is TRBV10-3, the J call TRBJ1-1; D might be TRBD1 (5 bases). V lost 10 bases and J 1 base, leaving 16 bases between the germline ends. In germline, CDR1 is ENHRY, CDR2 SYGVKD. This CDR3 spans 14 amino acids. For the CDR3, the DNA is TGTGCCACCTCGGGGGGGGACGAGAACACTGAAGCTTTCTTT. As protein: CATSGGDENTEAFF.

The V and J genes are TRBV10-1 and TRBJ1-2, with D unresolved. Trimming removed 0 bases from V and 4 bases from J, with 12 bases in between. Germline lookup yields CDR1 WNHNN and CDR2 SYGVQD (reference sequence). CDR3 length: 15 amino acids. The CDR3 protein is CASSESATDVYGYTF. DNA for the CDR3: TGCGCCAGCAGTGAGTCGGCGACTGATGTCTATGGCTACACCTTC.

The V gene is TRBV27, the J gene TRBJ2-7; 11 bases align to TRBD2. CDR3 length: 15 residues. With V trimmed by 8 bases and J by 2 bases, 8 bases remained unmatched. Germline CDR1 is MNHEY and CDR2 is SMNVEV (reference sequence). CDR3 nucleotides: TGTGCCAGCCGCATAACTAGCGGGAGCACCTACGAGCAGTACTTC. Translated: CASRITSGSTYEQYF.